Listed below are T cell receptor beta chains from one sample, sequenced in a study of T cell clones after liver transplantation. Clones were read by immunoSEQ multiplex PCR, and TCRdb kept only the in-frame ones, dropping some. The data show about 53,000 clones, about 81% seen once. The starting material was CD4+ T cells from blood, obtained before liver transplant. The receptors come from a human donor who received a liver transplant. The CDR3 runs from the conserved cysteine through the conserved F or W. The D gene is left open where the match is weak. The size field is filled for only some rows; it gives once, few, many or a size class.

v_gene,d_gene,abundance,j_gene,CDR3nt,CDR3aa
TRBV6-1,NA,NA,TRBJ2-7,TGTGCCAGCAGCCGGGGCTACGAGCAGTACTTC,CASSRGYEQYF
TRBV11-3,NA,NA,TRBJ2-1,TGTGCCAGCAGCTTGGGACTCTACAATGAGCAGTTCTTC,CASSLGLYNEQFF
TRBV19,TRBD1,once,TRBJ2-3,TGTGCCAGTAGTATAAATGGGGACAGAAATACGCAGTATTTT,CASSINGDRNTQYF
TRBV7-9,TRBD2,NA,TRBJ2-5,TGTGCCAGCATACCTAGCGGGAGAACATCAGAGACCCAGTACTTC,CASIPSGRTSETQYF
TRBV19,NA,NA,TRBJ1-5,TGTGCCAGTAGTATAAGACTGATAAATCAGCCCCAGCATTTT,CASSIRLINQPQHF
TRBV6-4,NA,NA,TRBJ2-3,TGTGCCAGCAGAGAGCAAGGGGGAATCACAGATACGCAGTATTTT,CASREQGGITDTQYF
TRBV10-3,TRBD1,NA,TRBJ2-2,TGTGCCATCACGAGACAGGGTGGCACCGGGGAGCTGTTTTTT,CAITRQGGTGELFF
TRBV7-2,NA,NA,TRBJ1-1,TGTGCCAGCAGCTTTTCAGAGAACACTGAAGCTTTCTTT,CASSFSENTEAFF
TRBV4-2,NA,NA,TRBJ2-2,TGTGCCAGCAGCCAAGATCAGTTGGGACGGAGCACCGGGGAGCTGTTTTTT,CASSQDQLGRSTGELFF
TRBV15,NA,NA,TRBJ1-3,TGTGCCACCAGCAGAGATCGCCTTGGAAACACCATATATTTT,CATSRDRLGNTIYF
TRBV5-1,NA,NA,TRBJ1-6,TGCGCCAGCAGCTTGGAACCGGTGGGTAATTCACCCCTCCACTTT,CASSLEPVGNSPLHF
TRBV30,TRBD2,NA,TRBJ2-7,TGTGCCTGGACACTAGCGGGAGTTCAAGAGCAGTACTTC,CAWTLAGVQEQYF
TRBV18,NA,once,TRBJ1-6,TGTGCCAGCTCACCTACCCCTCGGTCGGCAGGCAGCAATTCACCCCTCCACTTT,CASSPTPRSAGSNSPLHF
TRBV4-3,TRBD1,NA,TRBJ2-4,TGCGCCAGCAGCCAACGTTCTGGGACAGGGGGTAGCTCGGCCAAAAACATTCAGTACTTC,CASSQRSGTGGSSAKNIQYF
TRBV11-1,NA,once,TRBJ2-1,TGTGCCAGCAGCGACCTCGAGGCGAGCTCCTACAATGAGCAGTTCTTC,CASSDLEASSYNEQFF
TRBV2,NA,NA,TRBJ2-4,TGTGCCAGCAGTGATGGTCCGGGGTGGGCCAAAAACATTCAGTACTTC,CASSDGPGWAKNIQYF
TRBV7-2,TRBD2,NA,TRBJ2-3,TGTGCCAGCAGCTTTCTTTTCGGCGGGAGCGATACGCAGTATTTT,CASSFLFGGSDTQYF
TRBV28,TRBD2,NA,TRBJ2-5,TGTGCCAGCGGCAGACTAGCGTCCCCGGGGACCCAGTACTTC,CASGRLASPGTQYF
TRBV28,TRBD1,NA,TRBJ2-5,TGTGCCAGCAGTGAAGGACAGGGGGTATTTCAAGAGACCCAGTACTTC,CASSEGQGVFQETQYF
TRBV7-2,TRBD2,NA,TRBJ2-4,TGTGCCAGCAGCTTAGGACTAGCGGGGGACATTCAGTACTTC,CASSLGLAGDIQYF
TRBV10-3,NA,NA,TRBJ2-3,TGTGCCATCAGTGAGTCGAACGTTCGTCGGGATACGCAGTATTTT,CAISESNVRRDTQYF
TRBV6-1,NA,once,TRBJ1-2,TGTGCCAGCAACGACGCCGCGGGGGGCTACACCTTC,CASNDAAGGYTF
TRBV7-3,TRBD2,NA,TRBJ2-3,TGTGCCAGCAGCTTTAGCGGGAGCTTGACAGATACGCAGTATTTT,CASSFSGSLTDTQYF
TRBV6-6,NA,NA,TRBJ1-1,TGTGCCAGCACCCTGGACTCCTCAGAGGCTGAAGCTTTCTTT,CASTLDSSEAEAFF
TRBV5-1,NA,NA,TRBJ2-1,TGCGCCAGCACCCGGGACGCCTCCTACAATGAGCAGTTCTTC,CASTRDASYNEQFF